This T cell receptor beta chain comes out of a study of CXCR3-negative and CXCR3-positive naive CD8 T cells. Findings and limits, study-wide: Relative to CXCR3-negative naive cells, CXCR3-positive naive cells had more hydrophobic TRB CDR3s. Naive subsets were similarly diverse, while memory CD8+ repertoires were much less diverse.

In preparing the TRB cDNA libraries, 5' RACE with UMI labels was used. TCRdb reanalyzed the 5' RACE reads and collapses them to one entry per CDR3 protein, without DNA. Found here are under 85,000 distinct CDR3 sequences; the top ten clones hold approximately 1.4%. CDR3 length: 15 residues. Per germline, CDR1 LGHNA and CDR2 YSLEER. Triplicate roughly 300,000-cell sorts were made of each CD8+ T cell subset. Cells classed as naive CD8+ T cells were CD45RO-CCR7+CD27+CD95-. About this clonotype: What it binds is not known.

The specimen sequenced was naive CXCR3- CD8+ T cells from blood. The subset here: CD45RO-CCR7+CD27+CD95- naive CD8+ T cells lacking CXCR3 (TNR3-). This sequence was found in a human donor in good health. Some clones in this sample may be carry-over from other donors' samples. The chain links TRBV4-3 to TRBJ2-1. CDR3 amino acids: CASSQDLGAYNEQFF.